This entry features one T cell receptor beta chain sequence. Its antigen is not known. The CDR3 has 15 residues. Germline V lookup: CDR1 SGHDT, CDR2 YYEEEE. V lost 0 bases and J lost 7, with 17 bases in between. This specimen comes from a study of OX40 agonist ivuxolimab in advanced cancers. Turning to the study itself: In this cohort, patients received ivuxolimab, an agonistic anti-OX40 (CD134) antibody.

Study-wide results and limits: The average count of expanded clones was higher among CD8+ T cells than among CD4+.

The repertoire was sequenced with immunoSEQ multiplex PCR; TCRdb's copy has only in-frame clones and lacks some. The data show about 48,000 clones, about 81% seen once. The sequence was collected from an adult with an advanced solid tumor such as melanoma, head and neck, liver or kidney cancer. V gene TRBV5-6 combines with J gene TRBJ2-7; D remains unclear. This specimen was CD4+ or CD8+ T cells sorted from blood, taken in a trial of the OX40 agonist ivuxolimab. CDR3 in DNA: TGTGCCAGCAGCTTGGCCTCCCCTTTCGCTGGGGAGCAGTACTTC. Amino acids: CASSLASPFAGEQYF.